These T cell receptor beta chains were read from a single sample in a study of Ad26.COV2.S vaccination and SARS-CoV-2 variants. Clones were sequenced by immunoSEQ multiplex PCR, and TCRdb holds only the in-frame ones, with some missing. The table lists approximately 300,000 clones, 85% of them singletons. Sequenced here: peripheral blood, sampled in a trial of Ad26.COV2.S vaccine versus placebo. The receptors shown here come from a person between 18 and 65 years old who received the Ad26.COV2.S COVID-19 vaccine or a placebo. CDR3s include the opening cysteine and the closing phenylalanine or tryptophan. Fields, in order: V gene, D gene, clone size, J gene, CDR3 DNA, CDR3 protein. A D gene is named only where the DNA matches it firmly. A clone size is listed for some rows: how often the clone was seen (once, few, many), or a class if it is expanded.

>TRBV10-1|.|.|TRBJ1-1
TGCGCCAGCCTTTACCGGGACAACTACACTGAAGCTTTCTTT
CASLYRDNYTEAFF
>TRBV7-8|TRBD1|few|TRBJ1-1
TGTGCCAGCAGCTTAGGCATCCGGTCGGGACAGGGGGGCACTGAAGCTTTCTTT
CASSLGIRSGQGGTEAFF
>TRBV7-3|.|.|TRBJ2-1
TGTGCCAGCAGCTTAAATCGCTACCGCTCCTACAATGAGCAGTTCTTC
CASSLNRYRSYNEQFF
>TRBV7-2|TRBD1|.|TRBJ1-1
TGTGCCAGCAGCTTTGACAGGGAGACTGAAGCTTTCTTT
CASSFDRETEAFF
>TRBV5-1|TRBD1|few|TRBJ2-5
TGCGCCAGCAGCTCCACAGGGGGTCAAGAGACCCAGTACTTC
CASSSTGGQETQYF
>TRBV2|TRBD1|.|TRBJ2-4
TGTGCCAGCAGTGAAGGCCAGGGGGAATTTTTGAAAAACATTCAGTACTTC
CASSEGQGEFLKNIQYF
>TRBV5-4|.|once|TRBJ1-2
TGTGCCAGCAGCTACGGGGAGACTAACTATGGCTACACCTTC
CASSYGETNYGYTF
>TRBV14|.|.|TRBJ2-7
TGTGCCAGCAGCCAAGAGTTTCGCTCCTACGAGCAGTACTTC
CASSQEFRSYEQYF
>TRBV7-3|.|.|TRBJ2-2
TGTGCCAGCAGCTTGGGGACTTCCGGGGAGCTGTTTTTT
CASSLGTSGELFF
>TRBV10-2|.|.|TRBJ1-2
TGCGCCAGCAGTGAGCTAGGGCCCAACTATGGCTACACCTTC
CASSELGPNYGYTF
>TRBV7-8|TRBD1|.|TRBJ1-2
TGTGCCAGCGGAACGACAGGGGGCGCCCACTATGGCTACACCTTC
CASGTTGGAHYGYTF
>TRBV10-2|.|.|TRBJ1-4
TGCGCCAGCAGTGAAGCCGGGGGCCAGGGTAATGAAAAACTGTTTTTT
CASSEAGGQGNEKLFF
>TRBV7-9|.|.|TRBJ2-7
TGTGCCAGCAGCTTTCTGAGCTCCTACGAGCAGTACTTC
CASSFLSSYEQYF
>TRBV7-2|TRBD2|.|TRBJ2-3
TGTGCCAGCAGCTTAAGGCTAGCGGGTGGCACAGATACGCAGTATTTT
CASSLRLAGGTDTQYF
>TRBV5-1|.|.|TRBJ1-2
TGCGCCAGCAGCGCGGACCCCGGGACTTGGGGCTACACCTTC
CASSADPGTWGYTF
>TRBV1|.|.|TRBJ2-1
TGCACCAGCAGCCAATCCTGCCAGCGGGGAAGGAATGAGCAGTTCTTC
CTSSQSCQRGRNEQFF
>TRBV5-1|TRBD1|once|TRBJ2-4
TGCGCCAGCAGCTTAGGACAGGAAAACATTCAGTACTTC
CASSLGQENIQYF
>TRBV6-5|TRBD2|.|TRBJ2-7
TGTGCCAGCAGGGGACTAGCGGGGGTGTACGAGCAGTACTTC
CASRGLAGVYEQYF
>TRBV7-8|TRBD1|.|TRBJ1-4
TGTGCCAGCGGCCCCGGGACAGATAATGAAAAACTGTTTTTT
CASGPGTDNEKLFF
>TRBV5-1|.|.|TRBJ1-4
TGCGCCAGCAGCTTGGCGGGAGGGGGAGGTGAAAAACTGTTTTTT
CASSLAGGGGEKLFF
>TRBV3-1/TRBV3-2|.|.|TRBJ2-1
TGTGCCAGCAGCCTCGAGGGACGTCAATCCTACAATGAGCAGTTCTTC
CASSLEGRQSYNEQFF
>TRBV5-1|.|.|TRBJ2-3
TGCGCCAGCAGCTTGGATGGGGCAACTAGCACAGATACGCAGTATTTT
CASSLDGATSTDTQYF
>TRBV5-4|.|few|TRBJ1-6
TGTGCCAGCAGCGCAACCCGGTCACCGGACAGAGGGATTTTTAATTCACCCCTCCACTTT
CASSATRSPDRGIFNSPLHF
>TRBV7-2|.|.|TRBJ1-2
TGTGCCAGCAGCTTAGGCGGGGGAGTGAGCGGCTACACCTTC
CASSLGGGVSGYTF
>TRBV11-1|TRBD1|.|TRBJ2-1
TGTGCCAGCAGTCCCACAGGGGGCGGTCCCTATGAGCAGTTCTTC
CASSPTGGGPYEQFF
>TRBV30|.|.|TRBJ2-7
TGTGCCTGGAGTCCTACCTTGTCCGGAGAGTACTTC
CAWSPTLSGEYF
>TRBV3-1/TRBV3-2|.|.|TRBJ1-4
TGTGCCAGCAGCCAAAGTGGAGATTCCACTAATGAAAAACTGTTTTTT
CASSQSGDSTNEKLFF
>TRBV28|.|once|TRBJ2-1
TGTGCCAGCAGTTTGGTTCCGTTTTACAATGAGCAGTTCTTC
CASSLVPFYNEQFF
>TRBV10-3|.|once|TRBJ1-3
TGTGCCATCACGCCCCACGGTCGGCTCGATGGAAACACCATATATTTT
CAITPHGRLDGNTIYF
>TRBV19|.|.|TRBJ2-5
TGTGCCAGTAGTCAAGGGGTGGAGACCCAGTACTTC
CASSQGVETQYF
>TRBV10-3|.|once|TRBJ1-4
TGTGCCATCAGTGAGTCCTACCTATCTCCGAATGAAAAACTGTTTTTT
CAISESYLSPNEKLFF
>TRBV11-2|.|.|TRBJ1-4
TGTGCCAGCAGCTTAGTAAAAGCAGGAGGTGAAAAACTGTTTTTT
CASSLVKAGGEKLFF
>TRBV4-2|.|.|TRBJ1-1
TGTGCCAGCAGCCAAGATATGGGAATCACTGAAGCTTTCTTT
CASSQDMGITEAFF
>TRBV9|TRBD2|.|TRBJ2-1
TGTGCCAGCAGTTCGGGCAGCGGGAGAATAGAGCAGTTCTTC
CASSSGSGRIEQFF
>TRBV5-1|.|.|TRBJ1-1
TGCGCCAGCGCTTTCACAGGCTGGAACACTGAAGCTTTCTTT
CASAFTGWNTEAFF
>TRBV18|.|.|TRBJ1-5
TGTGCCAGCTCTCGAGATTTTGACAATCAGCCCCAGCATTTT
CASSRDFDNQPQHF
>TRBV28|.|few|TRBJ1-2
TGTGCCAGCAAGAGGGGAGGGGACTATGGCTACACCTTC
CASKRGGDYGYTF
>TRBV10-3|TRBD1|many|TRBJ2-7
TGTGCCATAGGGGACAGGGGAACCTACGAGCAGTACTTC
CAIGDRGTYEQYF
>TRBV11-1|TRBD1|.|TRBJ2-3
TGTGCCAGCAGCCTTGACAGGGCTAGCACAGATACGCAGTATTTT
CASSLDRASTDTQYF
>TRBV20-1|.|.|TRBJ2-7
TGCAGCGCCCAGGGAGCCGACGAGCAGTACTTC
CSAQGADEQYF
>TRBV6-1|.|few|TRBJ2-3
TGTGCCAGCAGTGAATCGGGGGGCCCCACAGATACGCAGTATTTT
CASSESGGPTDTQYF
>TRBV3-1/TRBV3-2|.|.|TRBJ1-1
TGTGCCAGCAGGCCCAAACACCGCTCGGGGAACACTGAAGCTTTCTTT
CASRPKHRSGNTEAFF
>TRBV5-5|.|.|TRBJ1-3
TGTGCCAGCAGCTTGGCCGTTGGGTCTGGAGAAGGAAACACCATATATTTT
CASSLAVGSGEGNTIYF
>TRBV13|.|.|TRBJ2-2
TGTGCCAGCAGCTTAGTTAAAAAGTGGGACACCGGGGAGCTGTTTTTT
CASSLVKKWDTGELFF
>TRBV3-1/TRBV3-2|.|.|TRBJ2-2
TGTGCCAGCAGCCAAGGTGGGGGGACCGGGGAGCTGTTTTTT
CASSQGGGTGELFF
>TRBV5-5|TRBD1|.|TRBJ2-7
TGTGCCAGCAGCTTCCCCGACAGGGGCGAGCAGTACTTC
CASSFPDRGEQYF
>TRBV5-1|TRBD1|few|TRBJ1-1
TGCGCCAGCAGCCGACGGACAGGGGGCGAGACTGAAGCTTTCTTT
CASSRRTGGETEAFF
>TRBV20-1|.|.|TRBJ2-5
TGCAGTGCCAAGAGGCTGGAGACCCAGTACTTC
CSAKRLETQYF
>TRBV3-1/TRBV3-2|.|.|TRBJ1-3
TGTGCCAGCAGCCCGGGACTTTCTGGAAACACCATATATTTT
CASSPGLSGNTIYF
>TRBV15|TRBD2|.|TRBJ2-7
TGTGCCACCAGCACTAGCGGGGGCCTCTCGCACGAGCAGTACTTC
CATSTSGGLSHEQYF
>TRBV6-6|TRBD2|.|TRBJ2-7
TGTGCCAGCAGTCAAGGACTAGCGGGGGGGTCTGAGTACTTC
CASSQGLAGGSEYF
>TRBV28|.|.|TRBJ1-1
TGTGCCAGCAGTTTATTGGGCGGGACTGAAGCTTTCTTT
CASSLLGGTEAFF
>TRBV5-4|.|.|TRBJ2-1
TGTGCCAGCAGCTTGGACAGGGCCTCCTACAATGAGCAGTTCTTC
CASSLDRASYNEQFF